A single sample gave rise to the 9 T cell receptor beta chains below, sequenced in a study of tumor-infiltrating lymphocytes in glioblastoma multiforme. Multiple V-beta primers and a C-beta primer amplified TCRB from RNA. TCRdb passed the multiplex PCR reads through MiXCR, listing each CDR3 protein once. Seen here are about 9,600 distinct CDR3 sequences, about 66% observed once, and the top ten hold approximately 58%. Sequencing used brain tumor tissue. The receptors come from a male donor with glioblastoma.

The genes are TRBV20-1 and TRBJ1-2, with a tentative D call TRBD1 (5 bases). Deletions cut 0 bases from V and 0 bases from J, with 8 bases between. Germline V CDR1 and CDR2: DFQATT, SNEGSKA (reference sequence). This CDR3 has 14 amino acids. The CDR3 loop reads CSARDDSSNYGYTF. DNA of the CDR3: TGCAGTGCTAGAGACGACAGTTCTAACTATGGCTACACCTTC.

Comments on this clonotype: A read error may produce the germline difference seen at one junction end. This chain links TRBV4-2 with TRBJ2-4, with 8 nucleotides matching TRBD1. The CDR3 loop spans 18 amino acids. CDR1 and CDR2 from the germline V gene are LGHNA and YNFKEQ. CDR3 sequence: CACSQGAVDGTAKNIQYF. The CDR3 coding sequence is TGTGCCTGCAGCCAGGGGGCGGTTGACGGGACTGCCAAAAACATTCAGTACTTC.

DNA of the CDR3: TGTGCCAGCAGACCTCACACAGGGGGGAGCTCCTACGAGCAGTACTTC. It yields the protein CASRPHTGGSSYEQYF. This chain uses TRBV6-2 or TRBV6-3 with TRBJ2-7; 8 bases agree with TRBD1. The CDR3 covers 16 residues. CDR1 and CDR2 from the germline V gene are MNHEY and SVGEGT. The V and J ends lost 6 bases and 0 bases, in that order; junction bases with no gene match: 10.

A note on this clonotype: One end of the junction does not line up with germline, which may come from a read error. The genes are TRBV6-1 and TRBJ2-7; D could derive from TRBD1 or TRBD2 (7 bases each). The germline V gene has CDR1 MNHNS and CDR2 SASEGT. The length of the CDR3 is 15 residues. The CDR3 DNA follows: TGTGCCAGCAGTGAAGCGGGAGGGGGCTCCTACGGGCAGTACTTC. Translation: CASSEAGGGSYGQYF.

J is TRBJ2-1 and V is TRBV6-6; tentative D call: TRBD2 (6 bases). Germline assignment: CDR1 MNHNY and CDR2 SVGAGI (reference sequence). The length of the CDR3 is 14 residues. DNA for the CDR3: TGTATCAGCATATCTCATATGCGGGGCAATGAGCAGTTCTTC. This gives the protein CISISHMRGNEQFF.

This clonotype has just a few counts. The V and J genes are TRBV5-4 and TRBJ2-2, with D possibly TRBD1 on 6 matching bases. V was clipped by 2 bases and J by 8 bases, with 16 bases between them. The germline V gene encodes CDR1 SGHNT and CDR2 YYREEE (reference sequence). The CDR3 has 15 residues. CDR3 coding DNA: TGTGCCAGCAGCTTTAATCCAGGGGCGTCTGGGGAGCTGTTTTTT. This translates into CASSFNPGASGELFF.

The V gene is TRBV20-1, the J gene TRBJ2-3, with 10 bases matching TRBD2. The CDR3 has 15 amino acids. CDR1 and CDR2 (germline): DFQATT, SNEGSKA (reference sequence). J was trimmed by 12 bases and V by 5 bases; bases with no gene match: 17. CDR3 loop: CSAGTSGDPTDIQYF. CDR3 nucleotides: TGCAGTGCTGGAACTAGCGGGGACCCCACAGATATTCAGTATTTT.

V gene TRBV12-3 or TRBV12-4 combines with J gene TRBJ2-2; TRBD2 might be the D (6 bases). V was trimmed by 10 bases and J by 7 bases, leaving 16 bases between them. This CDR3 comprises 13 residues. CDR3 coding DNA: TGTGCCAACACTATTATGGGGGGCGGGGAGCTGTTTTTT. As protein: CANTIMGGGELFF.

Points on this clonotype: This could be a read error, since a much larger clone is one nucleotide away. V gene TRBV11-3 combines with J gene TRBJ2-3; D is uncertain. The germline V gene has CDR1 SGHNT and CDR2 YENEEA. This CDR3 region has 14 residues. The CDR3 region is CASSLVASTDTRYF. CDR3 sequence (DNA): TGTGCCAGCAGCTTAGTTGCAAGCACAGATACGCGGTATTTT.